This TCR beta chain stems from a study of cytomegalovirus exposure and HLA in healthy donors. On this clone: Its antigen is not known.

General observations from the study: A later analysis appeared to link common viral pathogens to several of the most significant clusters.

The study ran its PCR with 60 Vbeta and 13 Jbeta primers. Assay used: immunoSEQ multiplex PCR; TCRdb lists only in-frame clones, some missing. Of 150,000 to 250,000 clones listed, roughly four fifths are singletons. Sequencing was carried out using PBMCs. The sequence came from a woman in her forties or fifties in good health and CMV-seropositive.

The CDR3 DNA reads TGCGCCAGCAGGGAGGGTAGCTCCTACAATGAGCAGTTCTTC. This sequence encodes CASREGSSYNEQFF. This chain links TRBV10-2 with TRBJ2-1; TRBD2 might be the D (6 bases). The length of the CDR3 is 14 residues. From germline, CDR1 is WSHSY and CDR2 SAAADI. Trimming took off 6 bases at V and 0 bases at J, with 9 bases between the two ends.